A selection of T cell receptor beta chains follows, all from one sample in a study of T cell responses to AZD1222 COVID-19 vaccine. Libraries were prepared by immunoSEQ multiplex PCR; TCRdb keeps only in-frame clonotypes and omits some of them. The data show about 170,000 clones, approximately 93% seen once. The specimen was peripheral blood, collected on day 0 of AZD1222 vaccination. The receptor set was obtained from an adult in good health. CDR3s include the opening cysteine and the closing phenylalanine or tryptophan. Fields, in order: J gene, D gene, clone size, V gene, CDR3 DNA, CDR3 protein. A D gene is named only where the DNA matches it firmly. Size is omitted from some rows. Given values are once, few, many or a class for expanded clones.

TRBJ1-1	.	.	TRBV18	TGTGCCAGCTCACCAAACACTGAAGCTTTCTTT	CASSPNTEAFF
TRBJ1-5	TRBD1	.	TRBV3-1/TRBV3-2	TGTGCCAGCAGCCAGGGACAGGTTTCCAATCAGCCCCAGCATTTT	CASSQGQVSNQPQHF
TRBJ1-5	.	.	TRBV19	TGTGCCAGTCGAGGATCCCCCGGATCCAGCAATCAGCCCCAGCATTTT	CASRGSPGSSNQPQHF
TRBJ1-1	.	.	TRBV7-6	TGTGCCAGCAGCTTGGAGGGCGGGAACACTGAAGCTTTCTTT	CASSLEGGNTEAFF
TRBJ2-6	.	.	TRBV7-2	TGTGCCAGCAGTGAGAACTCTGGGGCCAACGTCCTGACTTTC	CASSENSGANVLTF
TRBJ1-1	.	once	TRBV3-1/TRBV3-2	TGTGCCAGCGGCCTTTTTAGGAACACTGAAGCTTTCTTT	CASGLFRNTEAFF
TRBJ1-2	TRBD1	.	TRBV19	TGTGCCAGTAGTACTGGGACAGTTACCTTC	CASSTGTVTF
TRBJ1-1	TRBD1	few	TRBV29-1	TGCAGCGTAACACCCCGGACAGGGGATATCTCTGAAGCTTTCTTT	CSVTPRTGDISEAFF
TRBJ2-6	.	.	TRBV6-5	TGTGCCAGCAGTTACGCGAGTGGGGCCAACGTCCTGACTTTC	CASSYASGANVLTF
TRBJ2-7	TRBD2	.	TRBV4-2	TGTGCCAGCAGCCAAGATCGCGGGGGGAGTGAGCAGTACTTC	CASSQDRGGSEQYF
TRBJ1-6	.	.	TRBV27	TGTGCCAGCAGTTTATTATTGAGGGTAAATTCACCCCTCCACTTT	CASSLLLRVNSPLHF
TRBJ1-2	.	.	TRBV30	TGTGCCTGGAGGAGGCCTCTCTATGGCTACACCTTC	CAWRRPLYGYTF
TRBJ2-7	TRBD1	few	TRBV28	TGTGCCAGCAGCTCCGGGACAGGGGTTTACGAGCAGTACTTC	CASSSGTGVYEQYF
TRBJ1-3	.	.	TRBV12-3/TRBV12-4	TGTGCCAGCAGGGGGGCGGGAAACACCATATATTTT	CASRGAGNTIYF
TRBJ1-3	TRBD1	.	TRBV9	TGTGCCAGCAGCCCCATGACAGGGAAGGGAAACACCATATATTTT	CASSPMTGKGNTIYF
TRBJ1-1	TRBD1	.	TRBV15	TGTGCCACCACCTTAGGGGACAGGGGATTCTTGGGAAGACGAATGAACACTGAAGCTTTCTTT	CATTLGDRGFLGRRMNTEAFF
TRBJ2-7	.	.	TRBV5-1	TGCGCCAGCAGCTTGGAGGCAGGTACGGCCTATGGGGCCTACGAGCAGTACTTC	CASSLEAGTAYGAYEQYF
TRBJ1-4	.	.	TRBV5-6	TGTGCCAGCAGCAGAGCTACAGGGTTCGGAATTGCAACTAATGAAAAACTGTTTTTT	CASSRATGFGIATNEKLFF
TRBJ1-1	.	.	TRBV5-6	TGTGCCAGCAGCTTTTCAGGGCCCACTGAAGCTTTCTTT	CASSFSGPTEAFF
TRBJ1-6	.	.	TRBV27	TGTGCCAGCAGTCCCCAGGTATACTATTCACCCCTCCACTTT	CASSPQVYYSPLHF
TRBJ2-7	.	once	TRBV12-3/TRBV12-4	TGTGCCAGCAGTTTGAGACACCACGAGCAGTACTTC	CASSLRHHEQYF
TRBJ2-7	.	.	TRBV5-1	TGCGCCAGCAGCTTAGTCGGGGGAGTGTTTGAGCAGTACTTC	CASSLVGGVFEQYF
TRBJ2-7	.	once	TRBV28	TGTGCCAGCAGTGCCGGGTTTCTTTACGAGCAGTACTTC	CASSAGFLYEQYF
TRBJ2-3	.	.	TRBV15	TGTGCCACCAGCAGGGCGGGACAGCCTTCTAGCACAGATACGCAGTATTTT	CATSRAGQPSSTDTQYF
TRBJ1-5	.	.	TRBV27	TGTGCCAGCAGTTGGGCAGCAGAAAATCAGCCCCAGCATTTT	CASSWAAENQPQHF
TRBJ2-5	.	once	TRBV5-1	TGCGCCAGCAGCTTGAGGGGGCAAGAGACCCAGTACTTC	CASSLRGQETQYF
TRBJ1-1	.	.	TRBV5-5	TGTGCCAGCAGCCAAACATTACAGGGCTCTTACGAAGCTTTCTTT	CASSQTLQGSYEAFF
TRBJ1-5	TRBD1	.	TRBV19	TGTGCCAGTAGTACCCCCGGACAGGAGAATCAGCCCCAGCATTTT	CASSTPGQENQPQHF
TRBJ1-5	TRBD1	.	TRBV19	TGTGCCAGTAGCCTTGGACAGGGGGCGAGAAATCAGCCCCAGCATTTT	CASSLGQGARNQPQHF
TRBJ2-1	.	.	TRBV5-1	TGCGCCAGCAGCTTGGAGGCCAGGGCCTATGAGCAGTTCTTC	CASSLEARAYEQFF
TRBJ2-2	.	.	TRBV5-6	TGTGCCAGCACCGAATTCACCGGGGAGCTGTTTTTT	CASTEFTGELFF
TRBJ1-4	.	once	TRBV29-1	TGCAGCGCCAGGGACGAACTTAATGAAAAACTGTTTTTT	CSARDELNEKLFF
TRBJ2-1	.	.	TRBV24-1	TGTGCCACCAGTGAGGCGCATGGGTTTGAGCAGTTCTTC	CATSEAHGFEQFF
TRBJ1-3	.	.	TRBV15	TGTGCCACCAGCCTTAGGACCTCTGGAAACACCATATATTTT	CATSLRTSGNTIYF
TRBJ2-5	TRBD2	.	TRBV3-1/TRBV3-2	TGTGCCAGCAGCCCCTCCGGGACTAGCGGAGAGACCCAGTACTTC	CASSPSGTSGETQYF
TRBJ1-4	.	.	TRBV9	TGTGCCAGCAGCGTGGGACAAACTAATGAAAAACTGTTTTTT	CASSVGQTNEKLFF
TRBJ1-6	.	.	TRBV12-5	TGTGCTAGTGGTTTGGTAGAGGGGGCACCCCTCCACTTT	CASGLVEGAPLHF
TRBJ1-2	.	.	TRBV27	TGTGCCAGCAGTTTGGTGGGGGCGGGTGGCTACACCTTC	CASSLVGAGGYTF
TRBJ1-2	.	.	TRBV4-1	TGCGCCAGCAGCCACCCGGACGGGATGGGCTACACCTTC	CASSHPDGMGYTF
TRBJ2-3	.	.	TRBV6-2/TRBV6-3	TGTGCCAGCAGTCCGCTCTATCGGGGTTCTTACACAGATACGCAGTATTTT	CASSPLYRGSYTDTQYF
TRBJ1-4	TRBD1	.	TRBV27	TGTGCCAGCAGTTCAGGGGGGGCGGACGAAAAACTGTTTTTT	CASSSGGADEKLFF
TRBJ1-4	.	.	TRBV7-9	TGTGCCAGCAGCTTAGGCACCACAACTAATGAAAAACTGTTTTTT	CASSLGTTTNEKLFF
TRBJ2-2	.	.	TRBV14	TGTGCCAGCAGGCCCCACTCGGGCACCGGGGAGCTGTTTTTT	CASRPHSGTGELFF
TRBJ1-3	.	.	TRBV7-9	TGTGCCAGCAGCTTAGGAGCGGGAAACACCATATATTTT	CASSLGAGNTIYF
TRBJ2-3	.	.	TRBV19	TGTGCCAGTATGAGGGAGTACACAGATACGCAGTATTTT	CASMREYTDTQYF
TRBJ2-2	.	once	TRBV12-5	TGTGCTAGTGGTATTAGGGTTACCGCCGGGGAGCTGTTTTTT	CASGIRVTAGELFF
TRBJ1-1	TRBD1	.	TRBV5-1	TGCGCCAGCGCCGGGACAGGGGGTACAAGAATCACTGAAGCTTTCTTT	CASAGTGGTRITEAFF
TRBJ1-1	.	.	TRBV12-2	TGTGCAAGTCGCCCTTTGGGTCAGGACGACCACGAAGCTTTCTTT	CASRPLGQDDHEAFF
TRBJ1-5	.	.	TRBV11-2	TGTGCCGGTCCTCATTGTTGGCATCAGCCCCAGCATTTT	CAGPHCWHQPQHF
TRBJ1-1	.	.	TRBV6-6	TGTGCCAGCAGTTACCCGGGGGGAGAAGCTTTCTTT	CASSYPGGEAFF
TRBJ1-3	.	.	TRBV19	TGTGCCAGTACCCCTGGAGGCAGTTTCTCTGGAAACACCATATATTTT	CASTPGGSFSGNTIYF
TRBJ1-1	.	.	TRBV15	TGTGCCACCAGCGATTTTGGACAGACAAACACTGAAGCTTTCTTT	CATSDFGQTNTEAFF
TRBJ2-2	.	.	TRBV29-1	TGCAGCGTTGCCCAGGGAAATACCGGGGAGCTGTTTTTT	CSVAQGNTGELFF
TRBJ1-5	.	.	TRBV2	TGTGCCAGCAGTGAGGGGGGTCCTCCCCAGCATTTT	CASSEGGPPQHF
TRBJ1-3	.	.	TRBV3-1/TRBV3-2	TGTGCCAGCAGCCAAGCGAATAGAAGAAACACCATATATTTT	CASSQANRRNTIYF